A selection of T cell receptor beta chains follows, all from one sample in a study of beta chain features in type 1 diabetes. Only in-frame clones appear in the TCRdb table, and some are missing; sequencing was by immunoSEQ multiplex PCR. The sample lists hundreds of thousands of clones; roughly 9.6% were seen once. Source material: naive CD4+ T cells from blood. The receptors derive from a woman in her 30s in good health. Both conserved end residues are part of each CDR3. The D gene is left open where the match is weak. Clone size is shown for a subset of rows, as once, few, many or a class of expanded clone.

size	D	V	J	DNA	CDR3
NA	TRBD1	TRBV4-2	TRBJ2-3	TGTGCCAGCAGCCAAGGACAGGGAAGCACAGATACGCAGTATTTT	CASSQGQGSTDTQYF
few	TRBD2	TRBV18	TRBJ2-1	TGTGCCAGCTCACCACGGCCTAGCGGGAGCCACGGTGAGCAGTTCTTC	CASSPRPSGSHGEQFF
few	TRBD2	TRBV7-7	TRBJ2-1	TGTGCTAGCAGCTTGGGACTAGCGGGAGACAATGAGCAGTTCTTC	CASSLGLAGDNEQFF
few	TRBD2	TRBV7-2	TRBJ2-7	TGTGCCAGCAGCTTAGGGAGCGGGGCGAGCTCCTACGAGCAGTACTTC	CASSLGSGASSYEQYF
NA	NA	TRBV29-1	TRBJ1-2	TGCAGCGGCGGTGGGGGCGGTTTATATGGCTACACCTTC	CSGGGGGLYGYTF
NA	TRBD1	TRBV15	TRBJ1-1	TGTGCCACCAGCAGAGATTTAGGGTTGCAGGGGGCGTACACTGAAGCTTTCTTT	CATSRDLGLQGAYTEAFF
NA	NA	TRBV29-1	TRBJ2-1	TGCAGCGTTGCGTCTCGACTAGACGGTGAGCAGTTCTTC	CSVASRLDGEQFF
once	NA	TRBV2	TRBJ1-2	TGTGCCAGTATGCAGGGAAGGGGCGGCTACACCTTC	CASMQGRGGYTF
NA	TRBD2	TRBV4-1	TRBJ2-2	TGCGCCAGCAGCCTCACCGGGACTAGCGGGACCTCGAACACCGGGGAGCTGTTTTTT	CASSLTGTSGTSNTGELFF
few	NA	TRBV28	TRBJ2-1	TGTGCCAGCAGCTACGGGGGTGGGCGGGATGAGCAGTTCTTC	CASSYGGGRDEQFF
NA	NA	TRBV6-6	TRBJ2-3	TGTGCCAGCAGTTATGGGACTGAGAAAGATACGCAGTATTTT	CASSYGTEKDTQYF
few	TRBD2	TRBV2	TRBJ2-3	TGTGCCAGCAGGGGGGGACTAGCGGGAGGCACAGATACGCAGTATTTT	CASRGGLAGGTDTQYF
few	TRBD1	TRBV5-1	TRBJ2-7	TGCGCCAGCAGCCTTTGGACAGGCACCTCCTACGAGCAGTACTTC	CASSLWTGTSYEQYF
NA	NA	TRBV19	TRBJ1-5	TGTGCCAGTAGGGACAGTAGCAATCAGCCCCAGCATTTT	CASRDSSNQPQHF
NA	NA	TRBV4-3	TRBJ1-3	TGCGCCAGCAGCCAAGAAGGCATACCGGGTGGAAACACCATATATTTT	CASSQEGIPGGNTIYF
few	NA	TRBV29-1	TRBJ2-5	TGCAGCGTGGCCCTGACAGACGAAGAGACCCAGTACTTC	CSVALTDEETQYF
few	NA	TRBV28	TRBJ1-4	TGTGCCAGCAGTTTGGAAGCGTACGAAAAACTGTTTTTT	CASSLEAYEKLFF
few	NA	TRBV19	TRBJ1-1	TGTGCCAGTAGCCAAAGGGGAATGAACACTGAAGCTTTCTTT	CASSQRGMNTEAFF
few	TRBD1	TRBV29-1	TRBJ2-7	TGCAGCGTTGAAGGCCCTCGGGACAGGGGTCGGTACGAGCAGTACTTC	CSVEGPRDRGRYEQYF
NA	TRBD1	TRBV5-1	TRBJ2-1	TGCGCCAGCAGCCCAGGCTTGGACAGGAGTAACAATGAGCAGTTCTTC	CASSPGLDRSNNEQFF
NA	NA	TRBV7-7	TRBJ1-1	TGTGCTAGCAGCGACGGGGAAACTGAAGCTTTCTTT	CASSDGETEAFF
NA	NA	TRBV9	TRBJ2-1	TGTGCCAGCAGCGTAGTTAGCGCAAGCTCCTACAATGAGCAGTTCTTC	CASSVVSASSYNEQFF
few	TRBD1	TRBV28	TRBJ1-4	TGTGCCAGCAGCTTGATTGGGACAGGGGGCGTCGGGGAAAAACTGTTTTTT	CASSLIGTGGVGEKLFF
NA	NA	TRBV7-2	TRBJ2-1	TGTGCCAGCAGCTTAGGACAGGTTCCTGAGCAGTTCTTC	CASSLGQVPEQFF